This T cell receptor (beta chain) was identified during a study of CD8 T cells in Susac syndrome. Study at large: Active disease was present in six of the sequenced Susac syndrome patients, and remission in eight. Blood was drawn from Susac syndrome patients while they were therapy-naive, on corticosteroids, or on intravenous immunoglobulin alone.

CDR1 and CDR2 (germline): SGHVS, FQNEAQ. The CDR3 length is 15 residues. V shed 3 bases and J 4 bases; nucleotides not matched to a gene: 7. TEMRA cells were FACS-enriched, while CD8+ and CD4+ T cells were negatively isolated. Random hexamers were used to reverse transcribe an amount of about 0.5 to 1 ug RNA. The method of amplification for TCR beta CDR3 was immunoSEQ multiplex PCR, covering 54 Vbeta and 13 Jbeta. Each CDR3 protein is one row after TCRdb ran MiXCR on the immunoSEQ multiplex PCR reads. The sample holds about 80,000 distinct CDR3 sequences, 90% to 97% seen once. The chain recombines TRBV7-8 with TRBJ2-3, with 7 bases matching TRBD2. The source is a human donor with Susac syndrome. The specimen was CD8+ T cells from PBMCs. CDR3 bases: TGTGCCAGCAGCTTGAGGACTAGGCTCCCAGATACGCAGTATTTT. Translated: CASSLRTRLPDTQYF.